This TCR beta chain stems from a study of control samples from healthy donors and cancer patients. Clones were sequenced by immunoSEQ multiplex PCR, and TCRdb holds only the in-frame ones, with some missing. The sample has around 190,000 clones, 85% to 90% seen once; the top ten hold just over 1.4%. This clone was seen many times. The CDR3 loop spans 15 amino acids. The V gene end was trimmed by 6 bases and the J gene end by 0 bases; junction bases not matched to a gene: 4. Germline assignment: CDR1 SEHNR and CDR2 FQNEAQ (reference sequence). The source material was blood. The clonotype originates from a woman aged 50 to 60 in good health. The V and J genes are TRBV7-9 and TRBJ2-1; 8 bases line up with TRBD1. CDR3 loop: CASSFDRGSYNEQFF. CDR3 sequence (DNA): TGTGCCAGCAGTTTCGACAGGGGCTCCTACAATGAGCAGTTCTTC.